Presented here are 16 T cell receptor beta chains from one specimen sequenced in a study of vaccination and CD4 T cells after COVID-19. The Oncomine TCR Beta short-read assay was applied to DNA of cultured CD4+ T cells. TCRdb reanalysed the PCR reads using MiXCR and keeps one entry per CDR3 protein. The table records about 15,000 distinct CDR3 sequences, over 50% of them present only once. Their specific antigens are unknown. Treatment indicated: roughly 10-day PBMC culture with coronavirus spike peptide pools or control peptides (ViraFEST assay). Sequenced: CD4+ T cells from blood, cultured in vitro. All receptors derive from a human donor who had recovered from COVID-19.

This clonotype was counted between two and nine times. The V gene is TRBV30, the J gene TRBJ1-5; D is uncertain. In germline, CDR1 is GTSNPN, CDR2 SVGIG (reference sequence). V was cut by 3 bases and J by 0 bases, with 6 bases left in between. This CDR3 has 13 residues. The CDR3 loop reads CAWSRDSNQPQHF. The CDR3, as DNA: TGTGCCTGGAGCCGGGATAGCAATCAGCCCCAGCATTTT.

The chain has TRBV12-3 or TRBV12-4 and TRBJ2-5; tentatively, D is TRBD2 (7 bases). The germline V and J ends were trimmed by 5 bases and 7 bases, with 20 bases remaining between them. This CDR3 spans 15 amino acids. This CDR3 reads CASSPQGGGGGTQYF. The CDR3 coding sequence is TGTGCCAGCAGTCCCCAGGGTGGGGGCGGGGGGACCCAGTACTTC.

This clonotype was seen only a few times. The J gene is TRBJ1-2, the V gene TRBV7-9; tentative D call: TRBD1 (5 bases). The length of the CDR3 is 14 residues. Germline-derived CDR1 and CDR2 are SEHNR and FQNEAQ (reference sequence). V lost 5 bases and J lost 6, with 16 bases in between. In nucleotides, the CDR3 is TGTGCCAGCAGCCCGGCACCAGGGACGGATGGCTACACCTTC. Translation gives CASSPAPGTDGYTF.

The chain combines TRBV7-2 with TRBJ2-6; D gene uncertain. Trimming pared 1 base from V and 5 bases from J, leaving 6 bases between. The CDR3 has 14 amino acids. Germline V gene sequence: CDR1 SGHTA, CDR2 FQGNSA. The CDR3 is CASSLGRRANVLTF. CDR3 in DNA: TGTGCCAGCAGCTTAGGTCGGAGGGCCAACGTCCTGACTTTC.

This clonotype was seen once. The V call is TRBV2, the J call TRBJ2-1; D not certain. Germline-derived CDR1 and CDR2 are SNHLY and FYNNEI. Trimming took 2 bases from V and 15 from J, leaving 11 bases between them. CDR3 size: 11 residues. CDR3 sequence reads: CASSESLLAFF. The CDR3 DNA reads TGTGCCAGCAGTGAATCCCTTTTGGCGTTCTTC.

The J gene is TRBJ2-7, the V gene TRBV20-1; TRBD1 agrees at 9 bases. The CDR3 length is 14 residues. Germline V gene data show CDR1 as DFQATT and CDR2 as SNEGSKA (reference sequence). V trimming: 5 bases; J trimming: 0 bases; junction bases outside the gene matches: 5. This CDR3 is CSADGQGRSYEQYF. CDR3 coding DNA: TGCAGTGCTGACGGACAGGGGCGCTCCTACGAGCAGTACTTC.

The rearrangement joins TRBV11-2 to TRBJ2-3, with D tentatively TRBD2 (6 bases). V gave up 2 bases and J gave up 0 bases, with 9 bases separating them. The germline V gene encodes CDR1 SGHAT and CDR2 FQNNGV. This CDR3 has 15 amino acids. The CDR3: CASSLRAGSTDTQYF. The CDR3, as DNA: TGTGCCAGCAGCTTAAGGGCGGGGAGCACAGATACGCAGTATTTT.

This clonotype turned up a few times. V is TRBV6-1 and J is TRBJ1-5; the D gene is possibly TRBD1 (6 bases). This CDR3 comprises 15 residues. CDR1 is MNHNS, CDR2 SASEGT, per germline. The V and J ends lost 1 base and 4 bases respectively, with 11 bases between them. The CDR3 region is CASSEEPGTNQPQHF. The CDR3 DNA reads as TGTGCCAGCAGTGAAGAGCCAGGGACAAATCAGCCCCAGCATTTT.

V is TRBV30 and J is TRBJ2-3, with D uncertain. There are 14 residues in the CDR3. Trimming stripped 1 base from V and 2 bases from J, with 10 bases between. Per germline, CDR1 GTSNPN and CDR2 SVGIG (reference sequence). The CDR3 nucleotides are TGTGCCTGGAGTGAAAACAGCCCCACAGATACGCAGTATTTT. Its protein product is CAWSENSPTDTQYF.

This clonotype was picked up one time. CDR3 residues: CASTSGNTEAFF. The CDR3 DNA reads as TGTGCCAGCACCTCTGGGAACACTGAAGCTTTCTTT. This chain joins TRBV2 and TRBJ1-1; D uncertain. The CDR3 has 12 amino acids. CDR1 is SNHLY, CDR2 FYNNEI, per germline. V lost 7 bases to trimming and J lost 1 base, with 7 bases between them.

The CDR3 DNA follows: TGTGCCAGCAGTTCAACAGGGGGCACGTCTGGAAACACCATATATTTT. It yields the protein CASSSTGGTSGNTIYF. The chain uses TRBV11-3 and TRBJ1-3; TRBD1 matches 9 bases. The germline V gene has CDR1 SGHNT and CDR2 YENEEA. With 6 bases clipped from V and 1 base from J, the junction kept 7 bases outside the gene matches. The CDR3 is made up of 16 amino acids.

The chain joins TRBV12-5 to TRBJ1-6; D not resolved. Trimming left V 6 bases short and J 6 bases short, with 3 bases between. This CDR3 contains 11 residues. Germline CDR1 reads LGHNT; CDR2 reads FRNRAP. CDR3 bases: TGTGCTAGTGGCATTAATTCACCCCTCCACTTT. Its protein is CASGINSPLHF.

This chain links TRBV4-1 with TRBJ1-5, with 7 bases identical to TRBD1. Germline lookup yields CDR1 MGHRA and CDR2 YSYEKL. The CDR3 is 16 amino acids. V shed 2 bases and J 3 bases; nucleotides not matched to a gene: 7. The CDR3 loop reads CASSQPGTENNQPQHF. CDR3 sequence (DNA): TGCGCCAGCAGCCAACCCGGGACAGAGAACAATCAGCCCCAGCATTTT.

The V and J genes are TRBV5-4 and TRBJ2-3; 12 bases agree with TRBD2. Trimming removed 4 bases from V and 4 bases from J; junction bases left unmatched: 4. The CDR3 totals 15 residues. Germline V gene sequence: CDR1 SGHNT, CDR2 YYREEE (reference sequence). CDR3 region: CASSPTSGSPDTQYF. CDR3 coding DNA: TGTGCCAGCAGCCCGACTAGCGGGAGCCCAGATACGCAGTATTTT.

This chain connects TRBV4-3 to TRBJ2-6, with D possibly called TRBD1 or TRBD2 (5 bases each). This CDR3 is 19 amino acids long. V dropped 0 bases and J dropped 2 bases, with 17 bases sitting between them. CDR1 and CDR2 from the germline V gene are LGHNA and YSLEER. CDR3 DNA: TGCGCCAGCAGCCAAGATCTAGGCGATGGGGGACCTGGGGCCAACGTCCTGACTTTC. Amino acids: CASSQDLGDGGPGANVLTF.

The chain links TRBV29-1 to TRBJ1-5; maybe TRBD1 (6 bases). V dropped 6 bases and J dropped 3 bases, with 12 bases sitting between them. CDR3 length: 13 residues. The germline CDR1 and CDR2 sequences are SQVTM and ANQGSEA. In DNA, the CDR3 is TGCAGCGTATCGGGGACATACAATCAGCCCCAGCATTTT. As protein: CSVSGTYNQPQHF.